A selection of T cell receptor beta chains follows, all from one sample in a study of CD8 T cells in ankylosing spondylitis. TCRdb reprocessed the 5' RACE reads with MiXCR, giving one entry per CDR3 protein. The repertoire consists of approximately 250,000 distinct CDR3 sequences, with 30% to 40% occurring once and the leading ten covering 4% to 5.5%. Sequencing used blood, either unsorted or a sorted T cell fraction (not recorded which). These receptors were taken from a male donor with ankylosing spondylitis or in good health (not recorded which). The CDR3 runs from the conserved cysteine through the conserved F or W. D genes are given only for firm matches. Clone sizes are given selectively: once, few, many, or a class where the clone is expanded.

size	J	D	V	DNA	CDR3
.	TRBJ2-7	TRBD1	TRBV12-3/TRBV12-4	TGTGCCAGCAGCCGGGACAGCTCCCAGCAGTACTTC	CASSRDSSQQYF
few	TRBJ1-2	TRBD1	TRBV20-1	TGCAGTGCTAGACAGACAGGGCCTAACTATGGCTACACCTTC	CSARQTGPNYGYTF
.	TRBJ2-7	TRBD2	TRBV10-2	TGCGCCAGCAGGGGCGGTAGCGGGGATCGGGAGCAGTACTTC	CASRGGSGDREQYF
.	TRBJ2-3	TRBD1	TRBV12-3/TRBV12-4	TGTGCCAGCATCATGGTAGGGGACAGTCGCACAGATACGCAGTATTTT	CASIMVGDSRTDTQYF
.	TRBJ2-5	.	TRBV10-3	TGTGCCAGTGCGGTCAGTAGTATAATGGGGGAGACCCAGTACTTC	CASAVSSIMGETQYF
.	TRBJ1-3	.	TRBV20-1	TGCAGTGCTAGAGATCAGTGGGGGCCCCTCTCTGGAAACACCATATATTTT	CSARDQWGPLSGNTIYF
.	TRBJ1-2	.	TRBV27	TGTGCCAGCCGGGAAGGGGACGAGAAATTATATGGCTACACCTTC	CASREGDEKLYGYTF
.	TRBJ2-2	TRBD1	TRBV24-1	TGTGCCACCAGTGACCCGAGGGACAGAGGGGAGCTGTTTTTT	CATSDPRDRGELFF
.	TRBJ2-2	.	TRBV7-3	TGTGCCAGCAGCTTAAACCGCCAGCTCACCGGGGAGCTGTTTTTT	CASSLNRQLTGELFF
few	TRBJ2-3	TRBD2	TRBV20-1	TGCAGTGCTCCCACCCGACTAGCGGGGGCGGGTCGTACGCAGTATTTT	CSAPTRLAGAGRTQYF
few	TRBJ1-2	.	TRBV5-6	TGTGCCAGCAGGAGGCCGGACAGCTATGGCTACACCTTC	CASRRPDSYGYTF
.	TRBJ2-7	.	TRBV30	TGTGCCTGGGACCGGGACCTAGGCTACGAGCAGTACTTC	CAWDRDLGYEQYF
.	TRBJ1-2	.	TRBV5-4	TGTGCCAGCAGCGCCTTGGGCTATGGCTACACCTTC	CASSALGYGYTF
few	TRBJ2-2	.	TRBV29-1	TGCAGCGTTGAGAGGTGGGGGGAGCTGTTTTTT	CSVERWGELFF
.	TRBJ2-3	.	TRBV20-1	TGCAGTGCTACGCGGTGGGCCTTCAGAGCCACAGATACGCAGTATTTT	CSATRWAFRATDTQYF
.	TRBJ2-2	.	TRBV11-1	TGTGCCAGCAGCTTCACCCCCGGGACGCTGAAAACCGGGGAGCTGTTTTTT	CASSFTPGTLKTGELFF
few	TRBJ2-1	TRBD2	TRBV11-2	TGTGCCAGCAGCTTATATCCTAGCGGGGGGACAAAAAACAATGAGCAGTTCTTC	CASSLYPSGGTKNNEQFF
once	TRBJ1-4	.	TRBV24-1	TGTGCCACCAGTGAAGGACGATACACTAATGAAAAACTGTTTTTT	CATSEGRYTNEKLFF
.	TRBJ1-1	.	TRBV20-1	TGCAGTGCTAGGGGTGGTGGGGAGGGCACTGAAGCTTTCTTT	CSARGGGEGTEAFF
few	TRBJ1-2	.	TRBV12-3/TRBV12-4	TGTGCCAGCAGTTTCAACCGATTTGATGGCTACACCTTC	CASSFNRFDGYTF
few	TRBJ2-1	.	TRBV7-6	TGTGCCAGCAGCTTACGGACGGGGGCCTCGGATGAGCAGTTCTTC	CASSLRTGASDEQFF
.	TRBJ2-7	.	TRBV7-9	TGTGCCAGCAACCGACCGGGATCGGACGAGCAGTACTTC	CASNRPGSDEQYF
few	TRBJ2-3	TRBD1	TRBV12-3/TRBV12-4	TGTGCCAGCAGTAGGGACAGGGGGGGAGATACGCAGTATTTT	CASSRDRGGDTQYF
few	TRBJ1-1	.	TRBV7-3	TGTGCCAGCAGCCCTACCAGGATAGCCCACCTTAACACTGAAGCTTTCTTT	CASSPTRIAHLNTEAFF
once	TRBJ1-1	.	TRBV29-1	TGCAGTGATAATGGTGAGGGTTACATGAACACTGAAGCTTTCTTT	CSDNGEGYMNTEAFF
.	TRBJ2-1	TRBD1	TRBV2	TGTGCCAGCAGTCAAGAGGTACAGGGGACGGGATACAATGAGCAGTTCTTC	CASSQEVQGTGYNEQFF
few	TRBJ2-7	TRBD1	TRBV10-3	TGTGCCATCAGTGATTCAGGGGGCGATTCCTACGAGCAGTACTTC	CAISDSGGDSYEQYF
.	TRBJ2-1	TRBD1	TRBV5-1	TGCGCCAGCAGCTCGGACAGGGAGAATGAGCAGTTCTTC	CASSSDRENEQFF
few	TRBJ2-1	TRBD1	TRBV20-1	TGCAGTGCCCCAGAGGGGGCCTACTACAATGAGCAGTTCTTC	CSAPEGAYYNEQFF
once	TRBJ1-4	TRBD1	TRBV7-3	TGTGCCAGCAGCCCCTGGGACAGTTTTTATGAAAAACTGTTTTTT	CASSPWDSFYEKLFF
few	TRBJ2-5	.	TRBV29-1	TGCAGCGCCGCTGTGGGGCGAGTGGAGACCCAGTACTTC	CSAAVGRVETQYF
.	TRBJ1-6	.	TRBV9	TGTGCCAGCAGCGTAGAGGGACGGGGGCCTAATTCACCCCTCCACTTT	CASSVEGRGPNSPLHF
.	TRBJ2-3	.	TRBV7-8	TGTGCCAGCAGCTTAGATAACAGCAAGCTTCGGGATACGCAGTATTTT	CASSLDNSKLRDTQYF
few	TRBJ2-7	.	TRBV7-9	TGTGCCAGCAGCCCCCAGACCTACGAGCAGTACTTC	CASSPQTYEQYF
.	TRBJ2-7	.	TRBV11-2	TGTGCCAGCAGCTTACGGACAGTACCCTACGAGCAGTACTTC	CASSLRTVPYEQYF
.	TRBJ2-3	TRBD2	TRBV4-1	TGCGCCAGCAGCCATACCGAGCGGGGGGAAAGAACGCAGTATTTT	CASSHTERGERTQYF
.	TRBJ2-5	.	TRBV20-1	TGCAGTGCTAGCCCGGACTCAGAGACCCAGTACTTC	CSASPDSETQYF
.	TRBJ2-1	.	TRBV9	TGTGCCAGCAGCGTAGTCCCGTACAATGAGCAGTTCTTC	CASSVVPYNEQFF
.	TRBJ2-3	.	TRBV10-3	TGTGCCATCAGTGGACTAGACAGCACAGATACGCAGTATTTT	CAISGLDSTDTQYF
.	TRBJ2-5	.	TRBV20-1	TGCAGTGCTAGCGGGGGGCCTCAAGAGACCCAGTACTTC	CSASGGPQETQYF
.	TRBJ1-4	.	TRBV29-1	TGCAGCGCGTGGGAGTTGGGTGGTGAAAAACTGTTTTTT	CSAWELGGEKLFF
few	TRBJ2-6	.	TRBV4-1	TGCGCCAGCAGCCCCCTCGGTCTCGAGTTCTCTGGGGCCAACGTCCTGACTTTC	CASSPLGLEFSGANVLTF
.	TRBJ1-2	TRBD1	TRBV20-1	TGCAGTGCTAGCCCCGGGACAGGGTATGGCTACACCTTC	CSASPGTGYGYTF
.	TRBJ1-5	TRBD1	TRBV28	TGTGCCAGCGGATGGGACAGGGATAGCAATCAGCCCCAGCATTTT	CASGWDRDSNQPQHF
few	TRBJ2-5	.	TRBV18	TGTGCCAGCTCACCACAGTACCAAGAGACCCAGTACTTC	CASSPQYQETQYF
.	TRBJ2-6	.	TRBV7-2	TGTGCCAGCAGCTCGAACGACAAATGGGTTGGGGCCAACGTCCTGACTTTC	CASSSNDKWVGANVLTF
.	TRBJ2-3	TRBD2	TRBV7-2	TGTGCCAGCAGCGCTAATCTAGCGGGTACGCAGTATTTT	CASSANLAGTQYF
.	TRBJ1-1	.	TRBV12-3/TRBV12-4	TGTGCCAGCAGTTCCCTCCCCGGGTCAGAGAACACTGAAGCTTTCTTT	CASSSLPGSENTEAFF
.	TRBJ2-1	TRBD2	TRBV6-4	TGTGCCAGCAGTGACGGACTAGAGAGCTCCTACAATGAGCAGTTCTTC	CASSDGLESSYNEQFF
.	TRBJ2-1	.	TRBV7-8	TGTGCCAGCAGCTTAACCGGGGATAATGAGCAGTTCTTC	CASSLTGDNEQFF
.	TRBJ1-5	.	TRBV7-9	TGTGCCAGCAGCTTAGACGGGGGGGCGCGGAGCAATCAGCCCCAGCATTTT	CASSLDGGARSNQPQHF
many	TRBJ2-5	.	TRBV5-1	TGCGCCAGCAGCTTGGGACAGCAAGAGACCCAGTACTTC	CASSLGQQETQYF
few	TRBJ2-3	.	TRBV24-1	TGTGCCACCAGTGATCCCCGGGGGTGGATGACAGATACGCAGTATTTT	CATSDPRGWMTDTQYF
few	TRBJ1-5	.	TRBV7-2	TGTGCCAGCAGGGATGACAGGTACTTCAATCAGCCCCAGCATTTT	CASRDDRYFNQPQHF
.	TRBJ2-7	.	TRBV29-1	TGCAGCGTCGGGATCTACTATCAGGCCGGAAGGAGCTCCTACGAGCAGTACTTC	CSVGIYYQAGRSSYEQYF
many	TRBJ2-1	.	TRBV29-1	TGCAGCGTCCCTCAGACAGCTTACAATGAGCAGTTCTTC	CSVPQTAYNEQFF